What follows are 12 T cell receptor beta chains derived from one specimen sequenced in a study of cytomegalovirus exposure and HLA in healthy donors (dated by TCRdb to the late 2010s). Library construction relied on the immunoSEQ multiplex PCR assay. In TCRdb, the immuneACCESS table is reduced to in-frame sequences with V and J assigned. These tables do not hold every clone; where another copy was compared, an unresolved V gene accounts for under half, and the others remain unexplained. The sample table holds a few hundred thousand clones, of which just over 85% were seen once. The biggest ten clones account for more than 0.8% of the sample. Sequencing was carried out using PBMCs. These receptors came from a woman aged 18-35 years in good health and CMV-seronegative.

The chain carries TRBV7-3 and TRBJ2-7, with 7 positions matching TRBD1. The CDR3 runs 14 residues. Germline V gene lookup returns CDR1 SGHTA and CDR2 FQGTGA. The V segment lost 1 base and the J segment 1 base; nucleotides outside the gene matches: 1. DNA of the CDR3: TGTGCCAGCAGCTTAATGGGACAGTCCTACGAGCAGTACTTC. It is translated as CASSLMGQSYEQYF.

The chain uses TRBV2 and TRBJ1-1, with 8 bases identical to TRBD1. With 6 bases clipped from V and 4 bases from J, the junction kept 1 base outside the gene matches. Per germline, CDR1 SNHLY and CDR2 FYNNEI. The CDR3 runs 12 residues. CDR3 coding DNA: TGTGCCAGCAGCACAGGGGGCACTGAAGCTTTCTTT. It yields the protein CASSTGGTEAFF.

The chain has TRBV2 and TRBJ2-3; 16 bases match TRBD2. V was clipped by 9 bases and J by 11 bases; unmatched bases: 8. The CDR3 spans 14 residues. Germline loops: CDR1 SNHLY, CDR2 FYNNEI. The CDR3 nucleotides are TGTGCCAGAGGGGGGACTAGCGGGAGGGGTGAGCAGTATTTT. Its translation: CARGGTSGRGEQYF.

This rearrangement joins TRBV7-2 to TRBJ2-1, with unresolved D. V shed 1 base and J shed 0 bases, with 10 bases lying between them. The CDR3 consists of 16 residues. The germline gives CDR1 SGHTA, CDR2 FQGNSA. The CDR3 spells CASSLVAESSYNEQFF. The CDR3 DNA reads TGTGCCAGCAGCTTAGTGGCGGAGTCCTCCTACAATGAGCAGTTCTTC.

DNA of the CDR3: TGTGCCAGCAGAGTGACAGGGATCAGTCCCCCCTACGAGCAGTACTTC. Translating it yields CASRVTGISPPYEQYF. The chain links TRBV2 to TRBJ2-7; 7 positions agree with TRBD1. Trimming at V came to 6 bases and at J to 2 bases, leaving 13 bases not matched to a gene. The CDR3 is made up of 16 amino acids. From germline, CDR1 is SNHLY and CDR2 FYNNEI.

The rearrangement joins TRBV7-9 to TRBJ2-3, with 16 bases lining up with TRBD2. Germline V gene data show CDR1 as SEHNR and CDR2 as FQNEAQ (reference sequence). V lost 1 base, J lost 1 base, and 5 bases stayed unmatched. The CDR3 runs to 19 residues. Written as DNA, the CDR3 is TGTGCCAGCAGCTTAGGTGGGACTAGCGGGAGGGCCCGCACAGATACGCAGTATTTT. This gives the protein CASSLGGTSGRARTDTQYF.

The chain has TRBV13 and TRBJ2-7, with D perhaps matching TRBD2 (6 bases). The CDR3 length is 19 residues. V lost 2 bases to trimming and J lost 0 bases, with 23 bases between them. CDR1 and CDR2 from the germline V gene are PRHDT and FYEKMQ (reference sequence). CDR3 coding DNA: TGTGCCAGCAGCTTATCGGGTCTAGCGCCAGACTCTAGCTCCTACGAGCAGTACTTC. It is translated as CASSLSGLAPDSSSYEQYF.

CDR3 in DNA: TGTGCCAGCAGTGAATGGACAGATAGCAATCAGCCCCAGCATTTT. Amino acid sequence: CASSEWTDSNQPQHF. V gene TRBV2 combines with J gene TRBJ1-5; maybe TRBD1 (6 bases). The V gene's germline CDR1 is SNHLY and CDR2 FYNNEI. This CDR3 has 15 amino acids. V lost 2 bases and J 0 bases, leaving 8 bases between the germline ends.

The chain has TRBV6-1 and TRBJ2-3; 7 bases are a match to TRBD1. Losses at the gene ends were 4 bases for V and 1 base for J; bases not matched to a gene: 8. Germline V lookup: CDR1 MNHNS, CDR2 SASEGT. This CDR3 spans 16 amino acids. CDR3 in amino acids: CASSAQRGLGTDTQYF. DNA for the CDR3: TGTGCCAGCAGTGCCCAGAGGGGGCTGGGCACAGATACGCAGTATTTT.

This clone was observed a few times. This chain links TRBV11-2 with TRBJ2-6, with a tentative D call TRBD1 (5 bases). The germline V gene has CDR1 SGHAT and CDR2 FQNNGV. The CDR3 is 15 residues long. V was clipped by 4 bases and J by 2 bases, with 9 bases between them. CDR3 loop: CASSSQGTGANVLTF. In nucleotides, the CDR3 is TGTGCCAGCAGCTCCCAGGGAACTGGGGCCAACGTCCTGACTTTC.

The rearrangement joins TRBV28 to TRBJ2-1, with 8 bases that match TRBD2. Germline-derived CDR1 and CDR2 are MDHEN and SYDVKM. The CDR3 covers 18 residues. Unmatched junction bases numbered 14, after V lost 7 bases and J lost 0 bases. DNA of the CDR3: TGTGCCAGCACCCCAGGAGCGGGAGTGTATAGCTCCTACAATGAGCAGTTCTTC. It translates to CASTPGAGVYSSYNEQFF.

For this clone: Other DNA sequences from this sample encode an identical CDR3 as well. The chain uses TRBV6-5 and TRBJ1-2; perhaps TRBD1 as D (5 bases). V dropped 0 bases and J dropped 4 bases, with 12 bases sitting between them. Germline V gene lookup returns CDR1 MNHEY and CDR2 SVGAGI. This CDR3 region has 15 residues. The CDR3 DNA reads TGTGCCAGCAGTTACTCCTCCGGGGGTGGCTATGGCTACACCTTC. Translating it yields CASSYSSGGGYGYTF.